The entry that follows covers one T cell receptor (beta chain) sequence. Clones were read by immunoSEQ multiplex PCR, and TCRdb kept only the in-frame ones, dropping some. The sample records over 800,000 clones, around 92% being singletons. These data originate in a study of shared clonotypes between healthy human individuals. Naive CD8 cells lacked CD45RO and underwent positive selection for CCR7, leaving out terminally differentiated effector memory CD45RA+ cells. The TCR comes from a young man in good health. What was sequenced was naive CD8+ T cells sorted from blood.

CDR3 coding DNA: TGTGCCAGCAGTGAAACCCCGTTCAATGAGCAGTTCTTC. Encoded protein: CASSETPFNEQFF. V and J are TRBV25-1 and TRBJ2-1; D is uncertain. Germline CDR1 reads MGHDK; CDR2 reads SYGVNS. Between the trimmed V and J ends, which lost 2 bases and 6 bases, there was a span of 8 bases. The length of the CDR3 is 13 residues.